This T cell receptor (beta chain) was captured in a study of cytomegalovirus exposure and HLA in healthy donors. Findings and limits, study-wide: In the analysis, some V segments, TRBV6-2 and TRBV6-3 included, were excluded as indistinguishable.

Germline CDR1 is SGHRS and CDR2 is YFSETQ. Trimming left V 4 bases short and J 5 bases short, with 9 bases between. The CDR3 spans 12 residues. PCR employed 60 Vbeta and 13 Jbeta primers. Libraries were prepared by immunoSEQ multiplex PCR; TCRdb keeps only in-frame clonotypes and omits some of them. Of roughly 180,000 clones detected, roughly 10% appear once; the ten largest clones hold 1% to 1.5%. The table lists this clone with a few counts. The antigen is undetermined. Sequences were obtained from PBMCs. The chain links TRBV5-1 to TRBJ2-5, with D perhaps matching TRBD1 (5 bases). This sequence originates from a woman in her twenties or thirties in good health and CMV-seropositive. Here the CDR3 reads CASSQGMETQYF. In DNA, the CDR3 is TGCGCCAGCAGCCAGGGAATGGAGACCCAGTACTTC. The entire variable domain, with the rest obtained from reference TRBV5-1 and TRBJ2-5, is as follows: KAGVTQTPRYLIKTRGQQVTLSCSPISGHRSVSWYQQTPGQGLQFLFEYFSETQRNKGNFPGRFSGRQFSNSRSEMNVSTLELGDSALYLCASSQGMETQYFGPGTRLLVL.